These T cell receptor beta chains were read from a single sample in a study of beta chain features in type 1 diabetes. TCRdb's copy holds only in-frame clones and misses some; the assay was immunoSEQ multiplex PCR. The sample records roughly 700,000 clones, over 10% being singletons. Material: naive CD4+ T cells from blood. These receptors all stem from a man between 18 and 29 years old with type 1 diabetes. Both conserved end residues are trimmed from each CDR3. Fields, in order: V gene, J gene, CDR3 protein.

V: TRBV10-3
J: TRBJ1-5
CDR3: AISESMQEPQH

V: TRBV11-2
J: TRBJ1-2
CDR3: ASSLVEGWNYGYT

V: TRBV30
J: TRBJ1-1
CDR3: AWSVLGDTEAF

V: TRBV18
J: TRBJ1-5
CDR3: ASSPGQGGEH

V: TRBV14
J: TRBJ1-1
CDR3: ASRTSGNTEAF

V: TRBV27
J: TRBJ2-3
CDR3: ASSANRVGTDTQY

V: TRBV10-3
J: TRBJ1-2
CDR3: ATRGRNYGYT

V: TRBV5-4
J: TRBJ1-5
CDR3: ASSPDRGQPQH

V: TRBV29-1
J: TRBJ2-3
CDR3: SVEGRYSTDTQY

V: TRBV6-1
J: TRBJ2-7
CDR3: ASLRKTYEQY

V: TRBV2
J: TRBJ1-2
CDR3: ASSDQLYGYT

V: TRBV6-5
J: TRBJ2-5
CDR3: ASRGGLETQY

V: TRBV7-2
J: TRBJ2-7
CDR3: ASSPEEEVPYEQY

V: TRBV19
J: TRBJ1-2
CDR3: ASSPTRDSLTDGYT

V: TRBV9
J: TRBJ2-7
CDR3: ASSVEGGQAYEQY

V: TRBV4-1
J: TRBJ1-5
CDR3: ASRYDRESNQPQH

V: TRBV30
J: TRBJ1-2
CDR3: AMEGLPGPNYGYT

V: TRBV9
J: TRBJ2-7
CDR3: ASSGGEKSYEQY

V: TRBV9
J: TRBJ2-7
CDR3: ASSVEFRDKNEQY

V: TRBV9
J: TRBJ1-2
CDR3: ASSFQDRDDGYT

V: TRBV19
J: TRBJ2-7
CDR3: ASSISFQTYEQY

V: TRBV6-1
J: TRBJ2-2
CDR3: ASKTIPNTGELF

V: TRBV30
J: TRBJ1-6
CDR3: ACPIRGGQNSPLH

V: TRBV30
J: TRBJ1-5
CDR3: AWSPGGDQPQH

V: TRBV7-9
J: TRBJ2-1
CDR3: ASSLAYRLANEQF

V: TRBV2
J: TRBJ2-7
CDR3: ASRGSGSSSYEQY

V: TRBV20-1
J: TRBJ1-1
CDR3: SAGRDTEAF

V: TRBV2
J: TRBJ1-6
CDR3: ASSELGQLNNSPLH

V: TRBV29-1
J: TRBJ2-2
CDR3: SVVGSSTGELF

V: TRBV30
J: TRBJ1-2
CDR3: AWGAGTYGYT

V: TRBV11-1
J: TRBJ2-6
CDR3: ASSQGRDRVSDGANVLT